The entry below describes one TCR beta chain. The antigen is not known. This record belongs to a study of T cell responses to AZD1222 COVID-19 vaccine. Findings and caveats of the study: Just 5 to 7 AZD1222 recipients were seropositive at baseline. Close to half of all spike-specific TCRs reportedly target regions of the variants that are unmutated.

The CDR3 runs to 16 residues. Trimming removed 1 base from V and 1 base from J; junction bases left unmatched: 4. Germline loops: CDR1 LNHNV, CDR2 YYDKDF (reference sequence). The table came from immunoSEQ multiplex PCR; TCRdb's copy has only in-frame clones and leaves some out. The sample consists of under 130,000 clones, more than 90% of them appearing once. The input for sequencing was peripheral blood, taken on day 0 of AZD1222 vaccination. The chain links TRBV15 to TRBJ1-5, with TRBD1 matching over 7 bases. This TCR was sampled from an adult in good health. The chain's CDR3 is CATSRGDRASNQPQHF. DNA of the CDR3: TGTGCCACCAGCAGAGGAGACAGGGCCAGCAATCAGCCCCAGCATTTT.